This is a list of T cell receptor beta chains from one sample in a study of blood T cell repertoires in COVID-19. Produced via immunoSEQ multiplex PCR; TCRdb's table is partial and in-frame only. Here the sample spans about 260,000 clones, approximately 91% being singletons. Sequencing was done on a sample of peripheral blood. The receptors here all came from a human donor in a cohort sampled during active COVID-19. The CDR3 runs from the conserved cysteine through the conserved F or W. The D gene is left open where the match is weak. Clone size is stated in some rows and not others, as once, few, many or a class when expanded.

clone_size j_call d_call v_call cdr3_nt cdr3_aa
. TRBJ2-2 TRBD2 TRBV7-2 TGTGCCAGCAGCTTACGAAGCGGGAGGACGGCCGGGGAGCTGTTTTTT CASSLRSGRTAGELFF
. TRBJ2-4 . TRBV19 TGTGCCAAACCGCCCACAGGATACCTAGCCAAAAACATTCAGTACTTC CAKPPTGYLAKNIQYF
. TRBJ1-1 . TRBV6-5 TGTGCCAGCACTCGAGGGGCGGGGGGTGAAGCTTTCTTT CASTRGAGGEAFF
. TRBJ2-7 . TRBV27 TGTGCCAGCAGTTTCCAGGGGATCTACGAGCAGTACTTC CASSFQGIYEQYF
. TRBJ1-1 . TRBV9 TGTGCCAGCAGCGTAGGTCAGGGGATAGGTAGTACTGAAGCTTTCTTT CASSVGQGIGSTEAFF
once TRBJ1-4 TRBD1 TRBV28 TGTGCCAGCAGTTTTGGAGGGTTTAGGACAGGGGGGTTCGGAACTAATGAAAAACTGTTTTTT CASSFGGFRTGGFGTNEKLFF
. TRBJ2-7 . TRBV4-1 TGCGCCAGCAGCCAAGAAGGAACGGGAGTGAGGTACGAGCAGTACTTC CASSQEGTGVRYEQYF
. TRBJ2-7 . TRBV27 TGTGCCAGCAGTTTAGGCGCAGGGACCTACGAGCAGTACTTC CASSLGAGTYEQYF
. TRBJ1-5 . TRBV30 TGTGCCTGGAGTACAGGGAATCAGCCCCAGCATTTT CAWSTGNQPQHF
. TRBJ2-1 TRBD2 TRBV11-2 TGTGCCAGCAGCTTGGCGGGGGTTTCAAATGAGCAGTTCTTC CASSLAGVSNEQFF
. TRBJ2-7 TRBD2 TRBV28 TGTGCCAGCAGCTCTAGCGGGGGCTCCTACGAGCAGTACTTC CASSSSGGSYEQYF
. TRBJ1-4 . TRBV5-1 TGCGCCAGCAGCTTGATGGGAGGCCGTGCAACTAATGAAAAACTGTTTTTT CASSLMGGRATNEKLFF
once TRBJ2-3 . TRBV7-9 TGTGCCAGCACCCGGGGGGGGACAGCGACAGATACGCAGTATTTT CASTRGGTATDTQYF
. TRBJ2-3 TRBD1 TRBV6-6 TGTGCCAGCAGTCAAGCCTTGACAGGGTCAGATACGCAGTATTTT CASSQALTGSDTQYF
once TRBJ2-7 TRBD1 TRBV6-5 TGTGCCAGCAGTTACCGACAGGGTTACGAGCAGTACTTC CASSYRQGYEQYF
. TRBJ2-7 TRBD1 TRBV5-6 TGTGCCAGCAGCTTGTGGACAGGGGGTTACGAGCAGTACTTC CASSLWTGGYEQYF
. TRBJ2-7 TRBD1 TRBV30 TGTGCCTGGGACAGGGGTAACTACGAGCAGTACTTC CAWDRGNYEQYF
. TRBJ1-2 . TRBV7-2 TGTGCCAGCAGCTTCGGACAATACTATGGCTACACCTTC CASSFGQYYGYTF
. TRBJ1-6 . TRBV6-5 TGTGCCAGCAGGGGGGGGAGGGACATATCACCCCTCCACTTT CASRGGRDISPLHF
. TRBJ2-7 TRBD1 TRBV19 TGTGCCAGTAGTATAGGACAGGGGGCGCAGGAGCAGTACTTC CASSIGQGAQEQYF
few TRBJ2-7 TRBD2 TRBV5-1 TGCGCCAGCAGCCCCGGGACTAGCGCCTACGAGCAGTACTTC CASSPGTSAYEQYF
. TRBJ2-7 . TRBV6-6 TGTGCCAGCAGTACCTCTAGAGAGGGCCACGAGCAGTACTTC CASSTSREGHEQYF
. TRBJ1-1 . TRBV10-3 TGTGCCGCCTCACCTGGGGGGTCGAACACTGAAGCTTTCTTT CAASPGGSNTEAFF
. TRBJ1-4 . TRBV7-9 TGTGCCAGCAGCTTACCGTCGGGGGGGTCTGCAACTAATGAAAAACTGTTTTTT CASSLPSGGSATNEKLFF